This is a list of T cell receptor beta chains from one sample in a study of CD8 T cells in ankylosing spondylitis. MiXCR, applied by TCRdb to the 5' RACE reads, yields one record per CDR3 protein. The table includes around 180,000 distinct CDR3 sequences, about 20% detected once. The sample consisted of blood, either unsorted or a sorted T cell fraction (not recorded which). These receptors came from a male donor aged 10 to 35 with ankylosing spondylitis or in good health (not recorded which). Both conserved end residues are part of each CDR3. The D gene is left open where the match is weak. The listing skips clone size in some rows; elsewhere it reads once, few, many or a size class.

size	V	length	D	J	CDR3	DNA
many	TRBV7-6	16	-	TRBJ1-4	CASSLGWKPGGEKLFF	TGTGCCAGCAGCTTAGGATGGAAACCCGGCGGTGAAAAACTGTTTTTT
many	TRBV24-1	17	TRBD1	TRBJ2-3	CATSDPTGANPPDTQYF	TGTGCCACCAGTGATCCGACAGGGGCCAACCCCCCAGATACGCAGTATTTT
many	TRBV6-5	14	TRBD2	TRBJ2-2	CASSYDGTSGELFF	TGTGCCAGCAGTTACGATGGGACTAGCGGGGAGCTGTTTTTT
-	TRBV27	15	TRBD2	TRBJ2-5	CASRAGTSGSETQYF	TGTGCCAGCAGGGCCGGGACTAGCGGGAGTGAGACCCAGTACTTC
many	TRBV24-1	14	TRBD1	TRBJ1-2	CATSDPTGFEGYTF	TGTGCCACCAGTGACCCGACAGGGTTTGAGGGCTACACCTTC
-	TRBV29-1	9	-	TRBJ1-1	CSVTPEGFF	TGCAGCGTAACTCCCGAGGGTTTCTTT
many	TRBV5-1	17	-	TRBJ2-7	CASSWNLDRPNSYEQYF	TGCGCCAGCAGCTGGAACCTCGACAGGCCAAATTCCTACGAGCAGTACTTC
many	TRBV5-6	17	TRBD2	TRBJ2-3	CASSRRASGGSTDTQYF	TGTGCCAGCAGTCGGCGGGCTAGCGGAGGAAGCACAGATACGCAGTATTTT
many	TRBV7-9	16	TRBD1	TRBJ2-5	CASSGPGTGGRETQYF	TGTGCCAGCAGCGGACCCGGGACAGGGGGCCGGGAGACCCAGTACTTC
few	TRBV15	15	-	TRBJ2-1	CATSRDNKGFNEQFF	TGTGCCACCAGCAGAGATAATAAAGGTTTCAATGAGCAGTTCTTC
many	TRBV10-3	20	TRBD2	TRBJ2-1	CAIRSSGGGNRENSYNEQFF	TGTGCCATCAGAAGTTCGGGGGGGGGCAATCGGGAGAACTCCTACAATGAGCAGTTCTTC
-	TRBV4-1	15	-	TRBJ1-5	CASSFAGQGIRPQHF	TGCGCCAGCAGCTTTGCAGGGCAGGGAATTCGTCCCCAGCATTTT
few	TRBV20-1	13	-	TRBJ2-1	CSAATGGLNEQFF	TGCAGTGCTGCTACCGGCGGCCTCAATGAGCAGTTCTTC
many	TRBV29-1	12	-	TRBJ2-7	CSVESGRNEQYF	TGCAGCGTTGAGTCGGGACGAAACGAGCAGTACTTC
many	TRBV27	17	-	TRBJ2-1	CASSFRITDSSYNEQFF	TGTGCCAGCAGTTTCAGAATAACAGACAGCTCCTACAATGAGCAGTTCTTC
many	TRBV7-6	15	-	TRBJ2-1	CASSLEWGSYNEQFF	TGTGCCAGCAGCTTAGAATGGGGCTCCTACAATGAGCAGTTCTTC
many	TRBV4-1	17	-	TRBJ2-1	CASSQEPLEGSYNEQFF	TGCGCCAGCAGCCAAGAGCCCCTAGAGGGCTCCTACAATGAGCAGTTCTTC
many	TRBV12-3/TRBV12-4	20	TRBD2	TRBJ2-1	CASSSGTSGRGWDSYNEQFF	TGTGCCAGCAGTTCAGGGACTAGCGGGAGGGGATGGGACTCCTACAATGAGCAGTTCTTC
-	TRBV20-1	15	-	TRBJ2-1	CSANPTGSAYNEQFF	TGCAGTGCTAACCCCACAGGGTCGGCCTACAATGAGCAGTTCTTC
many	TRBV4-2	15	TRBD2	TRBJ2-5	CASSQDVGGRLTQYF	TGTGCCAGCAGCCAAGATGTGGGCGGGAGGTTGACCCAGTACTTC
many	TRBV24-1	15	-	TRBJ1-5	CATSDAAYSNQPQHF	TGTGCCACCAGTGACGCAGCGTATAGCAATCAGCCCCAGCATTTT
many	TRBV12-3/TRBV12-4	11	-	TRBJ2-7	CASSPGEEQYF	TGTGCCAGCAGCCCCGGTGAAGAGCAGTACTTC
many	TRBV20-1	16	TRBD2	TRBJ2-1	CSARPPGGGPMDEQFF	TGCAGTGCTAGGCCCCCGGGGGGAGGGCCTATGGATGAGCAGTTCTTC
many	TRBV28	15	-	TRBJ1-6	CASSPRGGGNSPLHF	TGTGCCAGCAGTCCCAGGGGAGGAGGTAATTCACCCCTCCACTTT
-	TRBV30	14	-	TRBJ2-5	CAWSDESRQETQYF	TGTGCCTGGAGTGATGAATCCCGGCAGGAGACCCAGTACTTC
-	TRBV12-2	15	-	TRBJ2-5	CASRRWGYFGTTQYF	TGTGCAAGTCGTCGATGGGGGTACTTCGGGACAACCCAGTACTTC
many	TRBV20-1	19	TRBD2	TRBJ2-6	CSARDQGGGRGSGANVLTF	TGCAGTGCTAGAGATCAGGGGGGCGGGAGGGGCTCTGGGGCCAACGTCCTGACTTTC
many	TRBV12-3/TRBV12-4	15	TRBD2	TRBJ2-7	CASSGPRTSFHEQYF	TGTGCCAGCAGTGGGCCTAGGACTAGCTTCCACGAGCAGTACTTC
-	TRBV13	15	TRBD1	TRBJ2-7	CASSPWTGGENEQYF	TGTGCCAGCAGCCCTTGGACAGGGGGCGAAAACGAGCAGTACTTC
-	TRBV20-1	14	TRBD2	TRBJ2-2	CSASGQRETGELFF	TGCAGTGCTAGCGGGCAGCGGGAGACCGGGGAGCTGTTTTTT
many	TRBV20-1	15	-	TRBJ1-6	CSARQESSYNSPLHF	TGCAGTGCTAGACAGGAGAGCTCCTATAATTCACCCCTCCACTTT
many	TRBV3-1	14	TRBD1	TRBJ2-5	CASSLGQLLSTQYF	TGTGCCAGCAGCCTGGGACAGTTACTCAGCACCCAGTACTTC
-	TRBV5-5	13	-	TRBJ2-7	CASSLGGLWEQYF	TGTGCCAGCAGCTTGGGGGGATTGTGGGAGCAGTACTTC
many	TRBV25-1	14	TRBD1	TRBJ1-1	CASSQTGLNTEAFF	TGTGCCAGCAGTCAGACAGGGCTGAACACTGAAGCTTTCTTT
-	TRBV7-6	13	-	TRBJ1-5	CASSLSGLQPQHF	TGTGCCAGCAGCTTATCTGGACTTCAGCCCCAGCATTTT
many	TRBV18	16	-	TRBJ2-1	CASSPLEGESYNEQFF	TGTGCCAGCTCACCATTGGAGGGGGAATCCTACAATGAGCAGTTCTTC
many	TRBV28	15	-	TRBJ2-1	CASSSRLDSYNEQFF	TGTGCCAGCAGTTCCAGGCTCGACTCCTACAATGAGCAGTTCTTC
many	TRBV20-1	14	TRBD1	TRBJ1-4	CSARLQGAVEKLFF	TGCAGTGCTAGACTACAGGGGGCAGTTGAAAAACTGTTTTTT
-	TRBV7-2	11	-	TRBJ2-1	CASSIVAEQFF	TGTGCCAGCAGCATAGTTGCTGAGCAGTTCTTC
-	TRBV4-1	17	TRBD2	TRBJ2-5	CASSQDGRTKLTRAQYF	TGCGCCAGCAGCCAAGACGGGAGGACGAAGTTAACTCGGGCCCAGTACTTC
many	TRBV12-3/TRBV12-4	13	-	TRBJ2-1	CASSLMETHEQFF	TGTGCCAGCAGTTTAATGGAGACCCATGAGCAGTTCTTC
many	TRBV6-4	15	TRBD2	TRBJ2-3	CASSYSGRPADTQYF	TGTGCCAGCAGCTATAGCGGGAGGCCTGCAGATACGCAGTATTTT
-	TRBV4-1	15	-	TRBJ2-5	CASSQYLTMGETQYF	TGCGCCAGCAGCCAGTACCTCACAATGGGAGAGACCCAGTACTTC